Each of the 23 T cell receptor beta chains below was sequenced from the same sample in a study of Graves' ophthalmopathy and Graves' hyperthyroidism. TCR beta CDR3 regions were amplified from RNA transcripts. HTBI primers were employed in first-round RT-PCR, then a second-round multiplex PCR followed. MiXCR was run by TCRdb on the multiplex PCR reads, yielding one entry per CDR3 protein. The data show 650,000 to 900,000 distinct CDR3 sequences, approximately 40% seen once. The sequencing input was peripheral blood. These TCRs come from an adult man with Graves' ophthalmopathy.

CDR3 sequence reads: CASSSRGKNIQYF. The CDR3 coding sequence is TGTGCCAGCAGCTCCCGGGGGAAAAACATTCAGTACTTC. The rearrangement uses TRBV7-9 and TRBJ2-4, with D perhaps matching TRBD2 (6 bases). The CDR3 totals 13 residues. Looked up from germline, CDR1 is SEHNR and CDR2 is FQNEAQ (reference sequence). The V and J ends lost 4 bases and 4 bases respectively, with 8 bases between them.

This clonotype was observed many times. The genes are TRBV11-2 and TRBJ1-6; D unresolved. V was cut by 3 bases and J by 14 bases, with 17 bases left in between. There are 14 residues in the CDR3. The germline V gene encodes CDR1 SGHAT and CDR2 FQNNGV. The CDR3 bases are TGTGCCAGCAGCTTGCGACCGCGGGGTTGGACCCTCCACTTT. Translation: CASSLRPRGWTLHF.

This clonotype was found once. A much larger clone is a single base away; this may be a read error. The chain carries TRBV7-2 and TRBJ2-5; 8 bases agree with TRBD1. The CDR3 extends over 13 amino acids. Germline V lookup: CDR1 SGHTA, CDR2 FQGNSA. The V and J ends lost 4 bases and 7 bases, in that order; junction bases with no gene match: 5. The CDR3 protein is CASSSTGEATQYF. DNA for the CDR3: TGTGCCAGCAGCTCGACAGGGGAGGCGACCCAGTACTTC.

This clonotype was seen a handful of times. This chain links TRBV6-5 with TRBJ2-2; D might be TRBD1 (5 bases). The CDR3 has 14 residues. The germline V gene encodes CDR1 MNHEY and CDR2 SVGAGI. Trimming shortened V by 11 bases and J by 1 base, and 14 bases separated the two germline ends. In nucleotides, the CDR3 is TGTGCCTGCCAATACGGACAGAACACCGGGGAGCTGTTTTTT. Protein product: CACQYGQNTGELFF.

J is TRBJ2-3 and V is TRBV15; D is uncertain. CDR1 is LNHNV, CDR2 YYDKDF, per germline (reference sequence). V gave up 0 bases and J gave up 0 bases, with 10 bases separating them. This CDR3 has 16 amino acids. In DNA form, the CDR3 reads TGTGCCACCAGCAGAGATCCGGCAGGTAGCACAGATACGCAGTATTTT. As protein: CATSRDPAGSTDTQYF.

As regards this clonotype: A much bigger clone sits one base away, suggesting this may be a read error. The CDR3 ends on some other residue instead of the conserved phenylalanine or tryptophan, so this is likely a read error. The chain has TRBV14 and TRBJ1-1; unclear D gene. From germline, CDR1 is SGHDN and CDR2 FVKESK. CDR3 size: 16 residues. Trimming pared 0 bases from V and 1 base from J, leaving 12 bases between. CDR3 sequence: CASSQDIPRKNTEAFL. The CDR3 nucleotides read TGTGCCAGCAGCCAAGATATACCACGTAAGAACACTGAAGCTTTCCTT.

This clonotype appeared many times. Its ends do not fully match the called genes, so a read error is possible. This rearrangement joins TRBV7-2 to TRBJ2-2; D uncertain. Per the germline V gene, CDR1 is SGHTA and CDR2 is FQGNSA. The CDR3 consists of 11 residues. The DNA of the CDR3 is TGTGCCAGCACCAACACGGGGGAGCTGTTTTTT. Translation gives CASTNTGELFF.

CDR3 coding DNA: TGTGCCAGCAGGTCCCCTAGCGGGAGAGGGGAGCAGTACTTC. It translates to CASRSPSGRGEQYF. The chain recombines TRBV27 with TRBJ2-7; 10 positions agree with TRBD2. Germline loops: CDR1 MNHEY, CDR2 SMNVEV (reference sequence). CDR3 size: 14 residues. The V and J ends lost 6 bases and 7 bases, in that order; junction bases with no gene match: 9.

About this clonotype: A junction end diverges from the germline sequence, so it may reflect a read error. This rearrangement joins TRBV7-3 to TRBJ2-7, with D unclear. CDR1 is SGHTA, CDR2 FQGTGA, per germline. The CDR3 is made up of 14 amino acids. The CDR3: CASSALSISYEQYF. CDR3 nucleotides: TGCGCCAGCAGCGCGCTTAGTATCTCCTACGAGCAGTACTTC.

V is TRBV7-9 and J is TRBJ2-2, with D possibly matching TRBD1 (6 bases). The V gene's germline CDR1 is SEHNR and CDR2 FQNEAQ (reference sequence). CDR3 length: 14 residues. V dropped 3 bases and J dropped 4 bases, with 9 bases sitting between them. As DNA, the CDR3 is TGTGCCAGCAGCTTCAAACAGGGCACCGGGGAGCTGTTTTTT. Translation: CASSFKQGTGELFF.

The chain links TRBV25-1 to TRBJ2-2, with 10 positions matching TRBD2. The V segment lost 7 bases and the J segment 0 bases; nucleotides outside the gene matches: 5. The CDR3 runs 16 residues. The germline gives CDR1 MGHDK, CDR2 SYGVNS. The CDR3 loop reads CASTPGLAPNTGELFF. CDR3 DNA: TGTGCCAGCACCCCGGGACTAGCGCCGAACACCGGGGAGCTGTTTTTT.

To note about this clonotype: One end of the junction fails to match germline, which may point to a read error. The rearrangement joins TRBV2 to TRBJ1-1; unclear D gene. The CDR3 sequence is 15 residues long. The V gene's germline CDR1 is SNHLY and CDR2 FYNNEI. The CDR3 coding sequence is TGTGCCAGCTCACCGCCGGGAATCTTTGACACCGAAGCTTTCTTT. Translated, it gives CASSPPGIFDTEAFF.

The V and J genes are TRBV25-1 and TRBJ2-2; D is uncertain. Germline-derived CDR1 and CDR2 are MGHDK and SYGVNS. This CDR3 comprises 13 residues. Trimming took 10 bases from V and 1 from J, leaving 10 bases between them. In DNA form, the CDR3 reads TGTGCCACCTCGACAAAGAACACCGGGGAGCTGTTTTTT. Its translation: CATSTKNTGELFF.

This clonotype was observed a handful of times. The V gene is TRBV7-9, the J gene TRBJ2-5, with D possibly being TRBD1 (5 bases). The CDR3 spans 14 residues. V lost 7 bases, J lost 5 bases, and 17 bases lay in between. Germline loops: CDR1 SEHNR, CDR2 FQNEAQ (reference sequence). This chain's CDR3 is CASTSSRGYETQYF. In DNA, the CDR3 is TGTGCCAGCACCTCAAGTAGGGGCTATGAGACCCAGTACTTC.

Here the CDR3 reads CSAIWAGGTNTGELFF. The DNA of the CDR3 is TGCAGTGCTATCTGGGCGGGGGGGACGAACACCGGGGAGCTGTTTTTT. V gene TRBV20-1 combines with J gene TRBJ2-2; 9 positions agree with TRBD2. J lost 0 bases, V lost 4 bases, and 6 bases had no gene match. CDR1 DFQATT and CDR2 SNEGSKA come from the germline V gene (reference sequence). This CDR3 spans 16 amino acids.

The CDR3 spells CATSRDPTWGGNTEAFF. DNA for the CDR3: TGTGCCACCAGCAGAGATCCGACGTGGGGCGGGAACACTGAAGCTTTCTTT. This rearrangement joins TRBV15 to TRBJ1-1; TRBD1 is a possible D gene (5 bases). Germline V CDR1 and CDR2: LNHNV, YYDKDF (reference sequence). The CDR3 length is 17 residues. V gave up 0 bases and J gave up 1 base, with 15 bases separating them.

The genes are TRBV9 and TRBJ1-6, with D hard to call. The CDR3 length is 15 residues. Germline V gene sequence: CDR1 SGDLS, CDR2 YYNGEE. V shed 0 bases and J shed 10 bases, with 14 bases lying between them. CDR3 DNA sequence: TGTGCCAGCAGCGTAGGGGAGCCAATTTACTCACCCCTCCACTTT. This sequence encodes CASSVGEPIYSPLHF.

The chain combines TRBV29-1 with TRBJ2-5; 9 bases agree with TRBD1. Germline values: CDR1 SQVTM, CDR2 ANQGSEA. The CDR3 runs 13 residues. Trimming removed 8 bases from V and 2 bases from J; junction bases left unmatched: 6. The DNA for the CDR3 is TGCAGCTTTGGGACAGGGCGGCAAGAGACCCAGTACTTC. This translates into CSFGTGRQETQYF.

This clonotype was seen once. V and J are TRBV2 and TRBJ1-2, with TRBD1 as a possible D gene (5 bases). The CDR3 is made up of 15 amino acids. CDR1 is SNHLY and CDR2 is FYNNEI in the germline V gene. V was shortened by 6 bases and J by 4 bases, with 18 bases between the two germline ends. For the CDR3, the DNA is TGTGCCAGCAGGACTAGCGGGGGACGGCCCTATGGCTACACCTTC. Translation gives CASRTSGGRPYGYTF.

This clonotype was seen at least ten times. This chain connects TRBV10-3 to TRBJ1-1, with D uncertain. CDR1 is ENHRY and CDR2 is SYGVKD in the germline V gene. The V end was cut by 6 bases, the J end by 11 bases, with 22 bases between. The CDR3 sequence is 14 residues long. CDR3 amino acids: CAIRKVGEGYSAFF. CDR3 bases: TGTGCCATCAGGAAAGTGGGAGAAGGATACTCTGCTTTCTTT.

There are many counts of this clonotype. The CDR3 protein is CSARLSQETQYF. The CDR3 DNA is TGCAGTGCTAGACTCAGCCAAGAGACCCAGTACTTC. V gene TRBV20-1 combines with J gene TRBJ2-5; D unresolved. The length of the CDR3 is 12 residues. V was clipped by 2 bases and J by 1 base, with 5 bases between them. Germline CDR1 and CDR2: DFQATT and SNEGSKA (reference sequence).

In this sample, this clonotype turned up a few times. The rearrangement links TRBV10-3 to TRBJ2-5, with 8 bases matching TRBD1. This CDR3 is built from 13 residues. V shed 10 bases, J shed 9 bases, and the junction held 13 bases outside the gene matches. Germline V CDR1 and CDR2: ENHRY, SYGVKD. This CDR3 is CASSAGGAGAQYF. In DNA, the CDR3 is TGTGCCAGCAGCGCAGGGGGCGCAGGGGCCCAGTACTTC.

The chain carries TRBV15 and TRBJ2-2; no clear D gene. V lost 1 base and J 2 bases, leaving 8 bases between the germline ends. Germline V gene sequence: CDR1 LNHNV, CDR2 YYDKDF (reference sequence). The CDR3 is made up of 15 amino acids. The CDR3 DNA reads TGTGCCACCAGCAGAGGGGCAGCAAACACCGGGGAGCTGTTTTTT. Its protein is CATSRGAANTGELFF.